The T cell receptor (beta chain) described here comes from a study of T-cell memory formation after mild COVID-19. For the study at large: Across donors, TCR clusters were largely donor specific.

This CDR3 comprises 16 residues. The ends were cut back, 5 bases at V and 9 bases at J, with 26 bases in the middle. Germline CDR1 and CDR2: GTSNPN and SVGIG (reference sequence). In this sample, this clonotype turned up a few times. Its antigen remains unidentified. From 5'RACE with constant-segment primers came TCR alpha and TCR beta cDNA libraries that carried sample barcodes and UMIs. TCRdb recomputed calls from the 5' RACE reads with MiXCR, one row per CDR3 protein. Of more than 400,000 distinct CDR3 sequences in the sample, 15% to 20% were seen once. The study, taken as a whole, reports: A second wave expanding day 15 to 37 was CD4+-biased; contracting clones were balanced. Pre-infection memory contained some responding clones, which suggested that cross-reactive memory had joined.

The specimen sequenced was PBMCs or a T cell subset sorted from them (not recorded which). V and J are TRBV30 and TRBJ2-1, with D perhaps assigned TRBD1 or TRBD2 (6 bases each). This TCR was recovered from an adult woman who had mild COVID-19 (a few samples of this study predate the infection). Cell type and time point are not known. The CDR3 here is CAWEMLGGLRVSEQFF. The CDR3 nucleotides read TGTGCCTGGGAGATGCTCGGGGGCCTCCGTGTTAGTGAGCAGTTCTTC.